This T cell receptor (beta chain) was captured in a study of post-analysis software for immune sequencing data. Across the whole study: Progressive-relapsing, secondary progressive and relapsing-remitting multiple sclerosis were among the disease courses included. Notes on the study in general: Elevated frequency relative to controls characterized a handful of TRBV segments in patients, TRBV5-6, TRBV5-1 and TRBV20-1 among them. Multiple sclerosis patients had significantly lower normalized Chao1 diversity than controls.

Libraries were made from TCR beta cDNA, and they carried unique molecular identifiers. TCRdb re-called the PCR reads with MiXCR, one entry per CDR3 protein. The sample carries about 820,000 distinct CDR3 sequences, roughly 50% recorded once. As to this clonotype: Its antigen is not known.

V shed 5 bases and J shed 1 base, with 9 bases lying between them. CDR3 size: 14 residues. The V gene's germline CDR1 is SGHRS and CDR2 YFSETQ. The rearrangement uses TRBV5-1 and TRBJ2-2; D is ambiguous. Sequencing was done on a sample of blood. The TCR sequence derives from a girl aged 5 to 17 with multiple sclerosis. The CDR3 bases are TGCGCCAGCAGGCGTCTGGTGAACACCGGGGAGCTGTTTTTT. Translation: CASRRLVNTGELFF.